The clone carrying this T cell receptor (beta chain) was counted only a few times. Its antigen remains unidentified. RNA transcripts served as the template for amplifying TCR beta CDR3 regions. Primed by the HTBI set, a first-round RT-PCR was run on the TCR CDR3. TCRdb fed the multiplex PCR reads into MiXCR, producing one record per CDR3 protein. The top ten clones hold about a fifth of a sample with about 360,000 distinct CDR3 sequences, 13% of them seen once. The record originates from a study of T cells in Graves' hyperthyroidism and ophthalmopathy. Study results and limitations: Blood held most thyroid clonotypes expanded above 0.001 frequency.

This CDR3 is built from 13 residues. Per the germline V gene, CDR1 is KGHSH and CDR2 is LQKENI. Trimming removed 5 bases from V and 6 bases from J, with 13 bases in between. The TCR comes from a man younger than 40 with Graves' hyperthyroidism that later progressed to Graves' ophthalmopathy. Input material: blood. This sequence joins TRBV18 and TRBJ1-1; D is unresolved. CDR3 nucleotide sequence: TGTGCCAGCTCAGATATAGTGGTGGCTGAAGCTTTCTTT. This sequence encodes CASSDIVVAEAFF.